Following are 16 T cell receptor beta chains from one sample sequenced in a study of technical replicates of blood from several donors. The repertoire was sequenced with immunoSEQ multiplex PCR; TCRdb's copy has only in-frame clones and lacks some. Of 65,000 to 80,000 clones in the sample, under 99% were seen once. The source material was T cells isolated from PBMCs. Receptor source: a human donor in good health.

The chain recombines TRBV5-6 with TRBJ1-1; possibly TRBD1 for D (5 bases). The CDR3 is 12 residues long. V lost 4 bases to trimming and J lost 7 bases, with 11 bases between them. Germline V gene data show CDR1 as SGHDT and CDR2 as YYEEEE. The CDR3 nucleotides are TGTGCCAGCAGCGCCTTAACAGGTGAAGCTTTCTTT. Protein: CASSALTGEAFF.

J is TRBJ2-5 and V is TRBV10-3; 7 positions agree with TRBD2. The length of the CDR3 is 15 residues. The trim removed 5 bases at V and 1 base at J, leaving 7 bases unmatched. CDR1 and CDR2 (germline): ENHRY, SYGVKD. In nucleotides, the CDR3 is TGTGCCATCAGTCCCACAGCGGGGCCCCAAGAGACCCAGTACTTC. Translation: CAISPTAGPQETQYF.

This clone was found a few times. The rearrangement links TRBV19 to TRBJ1-1, with 11 nucleotides matching TRBD1. Germline CDR1 reads LNHDA; CDR2 reads SQIVND (reference sequence). J was trimmed by 5 bases and V by 4 bases; bases with no gene match: 6. This CDR3 region has 15 residues. The CDR3 coding sequence is TGTGCCAGTAGTACGGGACAGGGGGTCGGTACTGAAGCTTTCTTT. Protein: CASSTGQGVGTEAFF.

V is TRBV19 and J is TRBJ2-7; D gene uncertain. V was pared by 8 bases and J by 1 base, with 6 bases between. This CDR3 comprises 11 residues. Germline V lookup: CDR1 LNHDA, CDR2 SQIVND (reference sequence). The CDR3 region has the DNA TGTGCCAGTCCAGTGTCCTACGAGCAGTACTTC. It translates to CASPVSYEQYF.

This rearrangement joins TRBV6-5 to TRBJ2-3, with 7 nucleotides matching TRBD1. Germline V gene sequence: CDR1 MNHEY, CDR2 SVGAGI. V dropped 8 bases and J dropped 4; count of bases not matched to a gene: 6. The CDR3 runs to 13 residues. CDR3 amino acids: CASRRQGADTQYF. The CDR3 nucleotides read TGTGCCAGCCGAAGACAGGGAGCAGATACGCAGTATTTT.

The chain uses TRBV29-1 and TRBJ2-1, with 8 bases lining up with TRBD1. The V and J ends lost 4 bases and 4 bases, in that order; junction bases with no gene match: 3. This CDR3 is 13 amino acids long. Looked up from germline, CDR1 is SQVTM and CDR2 is ANQGSEA. The CDR3 DNA follows: TGCAGCGTTGGTCAGGGGGCGTACAATGAGCAGTTCTTC. Amino acids: CSVGQGAYNEQFF.

J is TRBJ1-2 and V is TRBV11-3; 8 bases are shared with TRBD1. This CDR3 is 15 amino acids long. Germline V gene lookup returns CDR1 SGHNT and CDR2 YENEEA. J was trimmed by 5 bases and V by 0 bases; bases with no gene match: 5. Written as DNA, the CDR3 is TGTGCCAGCAGCTTAGACGGACAGGGTCGTTATGGCTACACCTTC. This encodes CASSLDGQGRYGYTF. The whole variable domain, remainder taken from reference TRBV11-3 and TRBJ1-2, is EAGVVQSPRYKIIEKKQPVAFWCNPISGHNTLYWYLQNLGQGPELLIRYENEEAVDDSQLPKDRFSAERLKGVDSTLKIQPAELGDSAVYLCASSLDGQGRYGYTFGSGTRLTVV.

This clone was counted a single time. The gene calls are TRBV19 and TRBJ2-4; 7 bases map to TRBD2. Trimming at V came to 6 bases and at J to 9 bases, leaving 11 bases not matched to a gene. Germline V gene data show CDR1 as LNHDA and CDR2 as SQIVND (reference sequence). This CDR3 spans 14 amino acids. DNA for the CDR3: TGTGCCAGTAGCCTCCCAATGGGAGGGAGCATTCAGTACTTC. Residues: CASSLPMGGSIQYF.

The chain uses TRBV6-5 and TRBJ2-2; D might be TRBD2 (6 bases). Deletions cut 6 bases from V and 3 bases from J, with 8 bases between. Germline V gene lookup returns CDR1 MNHEY and CDR2 SVGAGI. The CDR3 runs 13 residues. The CDR3 is CASRGLHTGELFF. CDR3 bases: TGTGCCAGCAGGGGACTGCACACCGGGGAGCTGTTTTTT.

The chain recombines TRBV27 with TRBJ2-1; TRBD1 matches 7 bases. This CDR3 has 15 residues. Losses at the gene ends were 7 bases for V and 2 bases for J; bases not matched to a gene: 8. CDR1 and CDR2 from the germline V gene are MNHEY and SMNVEV (reference sequence). The CDR3 loop reads CASTRWDSPYNEQFF. CDR3 bases: TGTGCCAGCACCCGGTGGGACAGTCCCTACAATGAGCAGTTCTTC.

This clone has a single count. The chain recombines TRBV30 with TRBJ2-4, with D possibly matching TRBD1 (6 bases). Germline CDR1 and CDR2: GTSNPN and SVGIG (reference sequence). V lost 4 bases to trimming and J lost 10 bases, with 14 bases between them. This CDR3 spans 12 amino acids. DNA of the CDR3: TGTGCCTGGAAACCCGCAGGGGAAATTCAGTACTTC. This gives the protein CAWKPAGEIQYF.

The chain combines TRBV10-2 with TRBJ1-2, with D possibly matching TRBD1 (6 bases). Per germline, CDR1 WSHSY and CDR2 SAAADI. This CDR3 spans 13 amino acids. V gave up 8 bases and J gave up 4 bases, with 14 bases separating them. CDR3 in amino acids: CASHTGTSYGYTF. Written as DNA, the CDR3 is TGCGCCAGCCATACAGGGACCAGCTATGGCTACACCTTC.

This chain uses TRBV6-1 with TRBJ2-1; TRBD2 aligns across 7 bases. CDR3 length: 15 residues. V shed 5 bases and J 4 bases; nucleotides not matched to a gene: 8. Germline loops: CDR1 MNHNS, CDR2 SASEGT. CDR3 protein: CASSQTGGFYNEQFF. CDR3 sequence (DNA): TGTGCCAGCAGTCAAACGGGGGGTTTTTACAATGAGCAGTTCTTC.

The chain employs TRBV11-2 and TRBJ2-7; D unresolved. This CDR3 spans 11 amino acids. The germline CDR1 and CDR2 sequences are SGHAT and FQNNGV. Trimming left V 5 bases short and J 4 bases short, with 6 bases between. This CDR3 is CASSHGYEQYF. CDR3 coding DNA: TGTGCCAGCAGCCACGGGTACGAGCAGTACTTC.

The J gene is TRBJ2-1, the V gene TRBV2, with 7 bases lining up with TRBD2. Germline-derived CDR1 and CDR2 are SNHLY and FYNNEI. The CDR3 extends over 12 amino acids. The ends lost 7 bases at V and 6 bases at J; junction bases unmatched: 3. The CDR3 spells CASIGGGNEQFF. Here the CDR3 DNA reads TGTGCCAGCATAGGCGGGGGCAATGAGCAGTTCTTC.

This chain connects TRBV5-6 to TRBJ2-7, with D hard to call. CDR1 SGHDT and CDR2 YYEEEE come from the germline V gene. This CDR3 has 14 residues. Trimming cost V 4 bases and J 0 bases, with 11 bases left between them. The CDR3 nucleotides read TGTGCCAGCAGCCCGGAGCCTCCCTCCTACGAGCAGTACTTC. Translating it yields CASSPEPPSYEQYF.